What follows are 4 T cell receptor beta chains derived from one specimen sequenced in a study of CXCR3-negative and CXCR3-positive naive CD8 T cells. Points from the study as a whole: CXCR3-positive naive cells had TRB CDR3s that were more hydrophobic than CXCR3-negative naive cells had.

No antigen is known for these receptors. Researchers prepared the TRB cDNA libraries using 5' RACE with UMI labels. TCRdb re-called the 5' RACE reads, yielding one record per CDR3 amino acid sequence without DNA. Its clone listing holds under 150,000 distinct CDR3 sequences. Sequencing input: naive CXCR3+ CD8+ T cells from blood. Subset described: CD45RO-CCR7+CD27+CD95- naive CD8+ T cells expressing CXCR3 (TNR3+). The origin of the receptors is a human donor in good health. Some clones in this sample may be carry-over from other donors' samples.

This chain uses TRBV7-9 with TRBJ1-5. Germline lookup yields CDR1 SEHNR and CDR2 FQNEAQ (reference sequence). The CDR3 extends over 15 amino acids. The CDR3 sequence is CASSGRSSSNQPQHF.

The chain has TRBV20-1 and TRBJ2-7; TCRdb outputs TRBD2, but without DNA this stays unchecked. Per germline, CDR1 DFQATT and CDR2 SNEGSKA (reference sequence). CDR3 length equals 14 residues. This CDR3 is CSARGLAGLYEQYF.

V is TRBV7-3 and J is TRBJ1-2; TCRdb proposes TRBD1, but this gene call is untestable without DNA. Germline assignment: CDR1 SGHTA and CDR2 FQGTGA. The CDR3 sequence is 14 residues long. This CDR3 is CASSLIGGARGYTF.

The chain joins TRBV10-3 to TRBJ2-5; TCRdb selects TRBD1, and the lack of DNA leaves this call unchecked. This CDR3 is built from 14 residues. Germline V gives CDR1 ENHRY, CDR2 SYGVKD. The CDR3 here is CAISYGAEEGTQYF.